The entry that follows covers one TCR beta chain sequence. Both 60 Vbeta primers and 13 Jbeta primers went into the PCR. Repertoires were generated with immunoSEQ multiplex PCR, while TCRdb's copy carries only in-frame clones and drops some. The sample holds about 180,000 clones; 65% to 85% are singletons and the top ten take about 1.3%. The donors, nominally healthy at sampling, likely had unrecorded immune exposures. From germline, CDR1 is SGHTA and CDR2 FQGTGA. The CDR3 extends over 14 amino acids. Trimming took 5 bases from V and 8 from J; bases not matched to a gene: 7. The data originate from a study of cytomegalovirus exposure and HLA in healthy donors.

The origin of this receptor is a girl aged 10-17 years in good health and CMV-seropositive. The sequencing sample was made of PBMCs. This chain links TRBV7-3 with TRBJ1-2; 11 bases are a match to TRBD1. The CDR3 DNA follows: TGTGCCAGCAGCCCTGGACAGGGGGCAAAGGGCTACACCTTC. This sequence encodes CASSPGQGAKGYTF.